This T cell receptor (beta chain) was identified during a study of T cell clonality in common variable immunodeficiency. Study-wide results and limits: Compared with controls, CVID subjects had fewer shared TCRbeta clones. Compared with healthy controls, CVID subjects showed increased TCRbeta clonality, mostly in about a third.

Sequencing used immunoSEQ multiplex PCR; TCRdb keeps in-frame clones, though not all of them. This table holds about 52,000 clones with no singletons; the top ten claim around 2%. Patients and controls were mostly of Caucasian heritage. This clone appeared many times. The antigen remains unidentified. This TCR was recovered from a person aged 18 to 75 in good health. The sample was peripheral blood mononuclear cells.

The covered CDR3 bases are TGTGCCAGCAGTGCGAGAACAGCCCCCTATGGC. This gives the protein CASSARTAPYG. The whole CDR3 protein is CASSARTAPYGYTF. The chain joins TRBV6-1 to TRBJ1-2; D is uncertain. Read data end 3 residues before the CDR3 end; the end is taken from the germline J gene. CDR1 is MNHNS and CDR2 is SASEGT in the germline V gene. Trimming shortened V by 4 bases and J by 4 bases, and 13 bases separated the two germline ends. CDR3 length: 14 amino acids.